Reported below is one TCR beta chain. This record belongs to a study of patients and donors after allogeneic stem cell transplantation. Trimming left V 4 bases short and J 2 bases short, with 8 bases between. The CDR3 has 13 amino acids. TCRdb reanalysed the RT-PCR reads using MiXCR and keeps one entry per CDR3 protein. In the table there are some 92,000 distinct CDR3 sequences, about 48% of which are singletons. This TCR derives from a human donor who was either an allogeneic HSCT recipient or a stem cell or donor lymphocyte infusion donor (not recorded which). It is not recorded whose cells these are; they may come from a transplant donor. Source material: blood, either unsorted or a sorted T cell fraction (not recorded which). The chain couples TRBV12-3 or TRBV12-4 to TRBJ1-1; possibly TRBD1 for D (5 bases). The CDR3 spells CASSWGVNTEAFF. Written as DNA, the CDR3 is TGTGCCAGCAGTTGGGGGGTCAACACTGAAGCTTTCTTT.